The present entry profiles one TCR beta chain with its context. TCRdb's table, derived via immunoSEQ multiplex PCR, lists solely in-frame clones and lacks some. The sample consists of 200,000 to 250,000 clones, 83% of them appearing once. These data originate in a study of cytomegalovirus exposure and HLA in healthy donors. This CDR3 is 20 amino acids long. Germline CDR1 MGHRA, CDR2 YSYEKL. J gave up 0 bases and V 4 bases, and 9 bases lay outside the gene matches. The clonotype was recovered from a young woman in good health and CMV-seronegative. V gene TRBV4-1 combines with J gene TRBJ2-1, with TRBD2 matching over 16 bases. The material sequenced was PBMCs. The chain's CDR3 is CASSLVPGLAGGSSYNEQFF. Here the CDR3 DNA reads TGCGCCAGCAGCCTTGTTCCGGGACTAGCGGGGGGGAGCTCCTACAATGAGCAGTTCTTC.